This is a list of T cell receptor beta chains from one sample in a study of blood T cells in healthy people across ages. A single record per CDR3 protein comes from TCRdb applying MiXCR to the 5' RACE reads. The sample contains some 1.6 million distinct CDR3 sequences, about 35% of which appear only once. The sequencing input was blood. The receptors originated from a woman aged 30 to 39 in good health. Each CDR3 is given with its conserved first and last residue. Fields, in order: D gene, V gene, clone size, J gene, CDR3 length, CDR3 DNA, CDR3 protein. The D gene is left open where the match is weak. The size of a clone is reported for some rows only, either as once, few or many, or as a class for expanded clones.

-	TRBV20-1	-	TRBJ2-7	15	TGCAGTGCTAGAAATCTGTACGCGAGCTCCTACGAGCAGTACTTC	CSARNLYASSYEQYF
-	TRBV6-5	-	TRBJ2-6	12	TGTGCCAGCAGAAAAGCAGGGAACGTCCTGACTTTC	CASRKAGNVLTF
-	TRBV9	-	TRBJ2-1	13	TGTGCCAGCAATCCGTCCGGGAACAATGAGCAGTTCTTC	CASNPSGNNEQFF
TRBD2	TRBV13	few	TRBJ2-1	13	TGTGCCAGCAGCCCGGGACTAGAGGGTGAGCAGTTCTTC	CASSPGLEGEQFF
-	TRBV30	once	TRBJ1-2	11	TGTGCCTGGAGTCCGGGACTAGGCTACACCTTC	CAWSPGLGYTF
-	TRBV5-1	-	TRBJ2-1	15	TGCGCCAGCAGCGAGACCCCCGACAGGTACAATGAGCAGTTCTTC	CASSETPDRYNEQFF
-	TRBV20-1	few	TRBJ2-7	16	TGCAGTGCTTTATCACCGGGACACGGACTCCTCTACGAGCAGTACTTC	CSALSPGHGLLYEQYF
TRBD2	TRBV10-2	-	TRBJ2-3	14	TGCGCCAGCAGCAGGACTAGAGGCACAGATACGCAGTATTTT	CASSRTRGTDTQYF
TRBD1	TRBV6-1	-	TRBJ1-2	13	TGTGCCAGCAGGGACCAGGGGGTCTATGACTACACCTTC	CASRDQGVYDYTF
-	TRBV6-5	few	TRBJ2-7	12	TGTGCCGTTTCAGGGGGGGCCTACGAGCAGTACTTC	CAVSGGAYEQYF
-	TRBV14	-	TRBJ2-3	17	TGTGCCAGCAGCCCCCGGAGGGGCGGTTTCACCCCAGATACGCAGTATTTT	CASSPRRGGFTPDTQYF
-	TRBV7-8	once	TRBJ1-5	15	TGTGTCAGCAGCTTAGGAGGGATTAGCAATCAGCCCCAGCATTTT	CVSSLGGISNQPQHF
TRBD1	TRBV2	-	TRBJ1-2	12	TGTGCCAGCGGGACAGGGAGCTATGACTACACCTTC	CASGTGSYDYTF
-	TRBV3-1	few	TRBJ2-3	12	TGTGCCAGCAGCCAACTCAAAGATACGCAGTATTTT	CASSQLKDTQYF
TRBD1	TRBV20-1	-	TRBJ1-5	15	TGCAGTGCTAGAGATACGGGGACAGGCGGTGGGCCCCAGCATTTT	CSARDTGTGGGPQHF
TRBD1	TRBV15	-	TRBJ1-5	15	TGTGCCACCAGCAACGGACAGGGGCACAATCAGCCCCAGCATTTT	CATSNGQGHNQPQHF
-	TRBV10-2	-	TRBJ2-3	14	TGCGCCAGCAGTGTTGCGGAAAGCACAGATACGCGGTATTTT	CASSVAESTDTRYF
-	TRBV28	once	TRBJ2-4	16	TGTGCCAGCAGTTTGGGAACAGGGATGGCCAAAAACATTCAGTACTTC	CASSLGTGMAKNIQYF
TRBD2	TRBV4-1	-	TRBJ2-1	15	TGCGCCAGCAGCGAAAGCGGGGGGGAGGGGAATGAGCAGTTCTTC	CASSESGGEGNEQFF
TRBD1	TRBV5-1	-	TRBJ1-2	15	TGCGCCAGCAGCCCGTCGACAGGGCACGACTATGGCTACACCTTC	CASSPSTGHDYGYTF
-	TRBV5-1	-	TRBJ2-3	15	TGCGCCAGCAGCTTGTTCGGGAGTAGCACAGATACGCAGTATTTT	CASSLFGSSTDTQYF
TRBD2	TRBV29-1	-	TRBJ2-1	16	TGCAGCGTGGGGGGGGACCCCGGATTGAAGTACAATGAGCAGTTCTTC	CSVGGDPGLKYNEQFF
-	TRBV2	few	TRBJ1-2	14	TGTGCCAGCAGTAGTAACAGGGTTAACTATGGCTACACCTTC	CASSSNRVNYGYTF